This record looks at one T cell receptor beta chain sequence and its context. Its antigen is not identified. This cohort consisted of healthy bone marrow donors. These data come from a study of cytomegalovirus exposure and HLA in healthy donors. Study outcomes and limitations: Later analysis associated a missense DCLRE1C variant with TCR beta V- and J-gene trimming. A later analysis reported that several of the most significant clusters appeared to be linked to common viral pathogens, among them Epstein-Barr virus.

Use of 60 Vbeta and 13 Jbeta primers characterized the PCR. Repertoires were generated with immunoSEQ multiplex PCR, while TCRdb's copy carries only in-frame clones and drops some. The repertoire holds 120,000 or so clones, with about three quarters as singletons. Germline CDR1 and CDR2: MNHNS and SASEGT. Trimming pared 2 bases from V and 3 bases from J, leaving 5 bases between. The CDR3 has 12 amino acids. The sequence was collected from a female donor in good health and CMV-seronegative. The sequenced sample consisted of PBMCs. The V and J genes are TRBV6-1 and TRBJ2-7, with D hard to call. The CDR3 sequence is CASSERGYEQYF. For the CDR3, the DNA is TGTGCCAGCAGTGAACGAGGCTACGAGCAGTACTTC.